This T cell receptor (beta chain) is from a study of T cells after yellow fever vaccination. Study-wide results and caveats: The secondary T-cell response peaked on day 5, not day 15, but was weaker. Post-booster reappearance was seen for most primary-vaccination clones (roughly 96% CD4, roughly 86% CD8).

TCRdb reprocessed the 5' RACE reads with MiXCR, giving one entry per CDR3 protein. The sample includes 500,000 to 650,000 distinct CDR3 sequences, approximately 13% of them seen just once. In the case of this clonotype: What it binds is unknown.

Germline V gives CDR1 SGHRS, CDR2 YFSETQ. This CDR3 has 14 amino acids. V lost 3 bases, J lost 0 bases, and 9 bases lay in between. The clonotype originates from a man aged 30 to 39 who received the YFV17D yellow fever vaccine. The material was PBMCs, obtained on the day of the yellow fever booster vaccination. V usage is TRBV5-1 and J usage is TRBJ1-1; D gene ambiguous. The chain's CDR3 is CASSSTTVNTEAFF. CDR3 nucleotide sequence: TGCGCCAGCAGCTCCACAACAGTGAACACTGAAGCTTTCTTT.